This T cell receptor (beta chain) was recorded in a study of a mutant IDH1 vaccine in newly diagnosed glioma. Germline V lookup: CDR1 MGHRA, CDR2 YSYEKL. This CDR3 has 15 residues. V dropped 1 base and J dropped 9 bases, with 16 bases sitting between them. Time point defined: week 47, end of study. The investigators gave 300 ug of mutant IDH1 20-mer peptide in each vaccine dose, together with topical imiquimod. TCRdb keeps only in-frame clones here, not all; method: immunoSEQ multiplex PCR. Of roughly 32,000 clones in the sample, approximately 90% were seen once. As regards this clone: What it recognizes is unknown.

The clonotype originates from a woman under 40 with glioma. The chain combines TRBV4-1 with TRBJ2-4; TRBD1 is a possible D gene (6 bases). The specimen comprised PBMCs, sampled from a glioma patient whose treatment included an IDH1 peptide vaccine. The DNA for the CDR3 is TGCGCCAGCAGCCAAGTATGGACAGATTGGGCCATTCAGTACTTC. The encoded protein is CASSQVWTDWAIQYF.